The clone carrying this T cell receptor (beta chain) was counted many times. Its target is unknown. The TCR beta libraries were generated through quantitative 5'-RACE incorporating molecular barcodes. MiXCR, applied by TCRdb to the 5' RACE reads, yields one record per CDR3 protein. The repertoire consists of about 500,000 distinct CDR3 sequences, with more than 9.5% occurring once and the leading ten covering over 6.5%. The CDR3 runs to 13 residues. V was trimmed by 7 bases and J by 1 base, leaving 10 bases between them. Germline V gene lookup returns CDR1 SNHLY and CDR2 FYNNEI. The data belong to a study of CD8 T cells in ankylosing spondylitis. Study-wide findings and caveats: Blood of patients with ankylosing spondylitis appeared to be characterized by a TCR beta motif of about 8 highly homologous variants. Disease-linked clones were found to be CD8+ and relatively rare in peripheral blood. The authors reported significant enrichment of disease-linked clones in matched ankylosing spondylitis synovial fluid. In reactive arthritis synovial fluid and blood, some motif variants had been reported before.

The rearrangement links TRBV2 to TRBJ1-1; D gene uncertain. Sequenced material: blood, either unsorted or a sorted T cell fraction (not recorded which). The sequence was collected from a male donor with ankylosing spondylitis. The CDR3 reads CASIEQTNTEAFF. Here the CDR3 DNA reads TGTGCCAGCATCGAGCAGACGAACACTGAAGCTTTCTTT.